Described below is a single T cell receptor beta chain sequence and its context. This entry is derived from a study of CD8 T cells in Susac syndrome. The authors carried out high-throughput sequencing of TCR beta. They applied it to CD8+ and CD4+ T cells obtained from blood. There are 16 residues in the CDR3. V shed 1 base and J 6 bases; nucleotides not matched to a gene: 8. CDR1 is MGHRA, CDR2 YSYEKL, per germline. When the RNA was reverse transcribed, random hexamers were used with an input of 0.5 to 1 ug. The immunoSEQ assay covered 54 Vbeta and 13 Jbeta segments for CDR3. TCRdb fed the immunoSEQ multiplex PCR reads into MiXCR, producing one record per CDR3 protein. Of some 300,000 distinct CDR3 sequences in the sample, 70% to 90% were seen once.

The source material was CD8+ T cells from PBMCs. This clonotype was sampled from a human donor with multiple sclerosis. V gene TRBV4-1 combines with J gene TRBJ1-5; 8 bases align to TRBD1. The CDR3 sequence: CASSQVGNRGFQPQHF. CDR3 bases: TGCGCCAGCAGCCAAGTGGGAAACAGGGGGTTTCAGCCCCAGCATTTT.